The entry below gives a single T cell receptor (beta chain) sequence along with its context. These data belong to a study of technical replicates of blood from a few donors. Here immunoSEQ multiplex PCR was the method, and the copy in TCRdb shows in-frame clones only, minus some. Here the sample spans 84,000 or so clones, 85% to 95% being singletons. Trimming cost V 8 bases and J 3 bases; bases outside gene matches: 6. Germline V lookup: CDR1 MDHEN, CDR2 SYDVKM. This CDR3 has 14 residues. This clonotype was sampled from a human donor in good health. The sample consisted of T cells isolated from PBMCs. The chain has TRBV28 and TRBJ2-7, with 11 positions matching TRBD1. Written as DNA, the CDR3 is TGTGCCAGCCACCCGGGGACAGGGGGCTACGAGCAGTACTTC. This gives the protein CASHPGTGGYEQYF. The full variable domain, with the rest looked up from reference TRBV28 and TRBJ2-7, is DVKVTQSSRYLVKRTGEKVFLECVQDMDHENMFWYRQDPGLGLRLIYFSYDVKMKEKGDIPEGYSVSREKKERFSLILESASTNQTSMYLCASHPGTGGYEQYFGPGTRLTVT.